Shown below are 4 T cell receptor beta chains from a single sample sequenced in a study of vaccination effects on CD4 cells after COVID-19. This table comes from immunoSEQ multiplex PCR, and its TCRdb copy is limited to in-frame clones, with some not included. This sample yields under 50,000 clones, of which approximately 84% are seen a single time; just under 2% belongs to the top ten. Expansion of antigen-specific CD4+ T cells with viral peptide pools was carried out by the ViraFEST assay before sequencing. Subsequent to roughly 9 days of culture, CD4+ T cells were isolated. Participants were given two doses of BNT162b2 or mRNA-1273 vaccine. Their antigens are not known. Sequencing used CD4+ T cells from PBMCs cultured with HCoV-NL63 spike peptides, obtained after COVID-19 vaccination. The receptors were sampled from a human donor who received a COVID-19 vaccine. Some clones in this sample may be carry-over from other donors' samples.

The chain links TRBV12-3 or TRBV12-4 to TRBJ2-2; D is ambiguous. V was clipped by 11 bases and J by 4 bases, with 14 bases between them. The CDR3 spans 13 residues. CDR3 sequence reads: CAGTGRSTGELFF. Written as DNA, the CDR3 is TGTGCCGGCACCGGGCGGAGCACCGGGGAGCTGTTTTTT.

This clone appeared a few times. This rearrangement joins TRBV4-3 to TRBJ1-2; D possibly corresponds to TRBD1 (6 bases). V dropped 0 bases and J dropped 7 bases, with 15 bases sitting between them. The CDR3 contains 15 residues. CDR1 and CDR2 from the germline V gene are LGHNA and YSLEER. CDR3 in amino acids: CASSQEGGRTGGYTF. The CDR3 DNA reads as TGCGCCAGCAGCCAAGAAGGGGGACGAACGGGTGGCTACACCTTC.

The chain is built from TRBV11-1 and TRBJ1-4; tentative D call: TRBD1 (6 bases). The CDR3 runs to 14 residues. CDR1 and CDR2 from the germline V gene are SGHAT and FQDESV (reference sequence). V was pared by 5 bases and J by 11 bases, with 18 bases between. The CDR3 protein is CASSRATTGPKLFF. The CDR3, as DNA: TGTGCCAGCAGCCGAGCCACTACAGGGCCCAAACTGTTTTTT.

The chain recombines TRBV6-4 with TRBJ1-1; D might be TRBD1 (6 bases). The V and J ends lost 8 bases and 0 bases respectively, with 19 bases between them. The CDR3 extends over 16 amino acids. In germline, CDR1 is MRHNA, CDR2 SNTAGT. The CDR3 sequence is CASYARGFRMNTEAFF. The CDR3 DNA is TGTGCCAGCTATGCAAGGGGGTTTCGGATGAACACTGAAGCTTTCTTT.